This T cell receptor (beta chain) was identified during a study of blood T cell repertoires in COVID-19. This CDR3 spans 15 amino acids. The ends lost 3 bases at V and 4 bases at J; junction bases unmatched: 5. Per the germline V gene, CDR1 is SEHNR and CDR2 is FQNEAQ (reference sequence). Recovery meant two consecutive negative NP/OP PCR tests, professional clearance, or resolved symptoms. This clone has only a few counts. Measured with immunoSEQ multiplex PCR; TCRdb has only the in-frame clones, and not every one. The table lists under 300,000 clones, 80% to 90% of them singletons, with roughly 2.3% in the top ten.

Sequenced material: PBMCs or T cells enriched from blood (not recorded which). The chain employs TRBV7-9 and TRBJ1-3; 8 positions match TRBD1. This clonotype was sampled from a woman aged 18-30 years who had recovered from COVID-19. CDR3 sequence (DNA): TGTGCCAGCAGCTTGGGACAGGACTACGGAAACACCATATATTTT. Protein product: CASSLGQDYGNTIYF. Combining the CDR3 with reference TRBV7-9 and TRBJ1-3 gives the whole variable domain DTGVSQNPRHKITKRGQNVTFRCDPISEHNRLYWYRQTLGQGPEFLTYFQNEAQLEKSRLLSDRFSAERPKGSFSTLEIQRTEQGDSAMYLCASSLGQDYGNTIYFGEGSWLTVV.